A single sample is the source of the 9 T cell receptor beta chains below, sequenced in a study of cytomegalovirus exposure and HLA in healthy donors. This PCR relied on a set of 60 Vbeta primers and 13 Jbeta primers. Data came from immunoSEQ multiplex PCR; TCRdb stores just in-frame clones and leaves some out. The repertoire has over 100,000 clones, about four fifths of them found once; the top ten carry 1.2% to 1.5%. The sequencing input was PBMCs. The source is a woman aged 40 to 50 in good health and CMV-seronegative.

The chain links TRBV6-5 to TRBJ1-2; TRBD1 aligns across 8 bases. Germline CDR1 reads MNHEY; CDR2 reads SVGAGI. The junction had 3 bases not matched to a gene; V was cut back by 8 bases and J by 7 bases. The CDR3 has 11 residues. CDR3 loop: CASGTGTGYTF. For the CDR3, the DNA is TGTGCCAGCGGGACAGGCACTGGCTACACCTTC.

The chain couples TRBV6-6 to TRBJ1-2; no clear D. This CDR3 spans 12 amino acids. Trimming took 5 bases from V and 4 from J, leaving 8 bases between them. Per the germline V gene, CDR1 is MNHNY and CDR2 is SVGAGI (reference sequence). CDR3 residues: CASSGGSYGYTF. In DNA form, the CDR3 reads TGTGCCAGCAGTGGCGGCAGCTATGGCTACACCTTC.

The chain is built from TRBV11-2 and TRBJ2-4; D is perhaps TRBD2 (5 bases). In germline, CDR1 is SGHAT, CDR2 FQNNGV. The CDR3 is 14 residues long. V gave up 5 bases and J gave up 11 bases, with 19 bases separating them. CDR3 residues: CASSPMLTNSFQYF. CDR3 bases: TGTGCCAGCAGCCCCATGTTGACTAATTCTTTTCAGTACTTC.

The rearrangement joins TRBV15 to TRBJ1-6; D may be TRBD1 (5 bases). The CDR3 consists of 15 residues. Trimming took 5 bases from V and 7 from J, leaving 15 bases between them. Germline V lookup: CDR1 LNHNV, CDR2 YYDKDF (reference sequence). The CDR3 region has the DNA TGTGCCACCAGCTCGCGAGACAGTGAAAATTCACCCCTCCACTTT. Its protein is CATSSRDSENSPLHF.

This clone was seen more than once but under ten times. The chain is built from TRBV10-2 and TRBJ2-1; 8 bases agree with TRBD1. This CDR3 region has 13 residues. V trimming: 8 bases; J trimming: 2 bases; junction bases outside the gene matches: 2. CDR1 WSHSY and CDR2 SAAADI come from the germline V gene. CDR3 in amino acids: CASVGQAYNEQFF. The CDR3 region has the DNA TGCGCCAGCGTGGGACAGGCCTACAATGAGCAGTTCTTC.

The CDR3 here is CASSLTRDRNTEAFF. The CDR3 nucleotides read TGTGCCAGCAGCTTAACCCGGGACAGGAACACTGAAGCTTTCTTT. The chain carries TRBV7-3 and TRBJ1-1; 7 bases are shared with TRBD1. Per the germline V gene, CDR1 is SGHTA and CDR2 is FQGTGA. This CDR3 spans 15 amino acids. After removal of 0 bases from V and 1 base from J, the junction contained 2 bases not matched to a gene.

This chain's CDR3 is CASSPRLAGQETQYF. CDR3 nucleotide sequence: TGTGCCAGCAGCCCGAGACTAGCAGGCCAAGAGACCCAGTACTTC. This chain links TRBV6-5 with TRBJ2-5; 7 bases are a match to TRBD2. Germline V gene sequence: CDR1 MNHEY, CDR2 SVGAGI. V was clipped by 6 bases and J by 1 base; unmatched bases: 8. CDR3 length equals 15 residues.

V usage is TRBV27 and J usage is TRBJ2-3, with TRBD1 as a possible D gene (5 bases). Germline V lookup: CDR1 MNHEY, CDR2 SMNVEV (reference sequence). The CDR3 totals 14 residues. V dropped 3 bases and J dropped 4 bases, with 11 bases sitting between them. The CDR3 loop reads CASSLDTTSDTQYF. Written as DNA, the CDR3 is TGTGCCAGCAGTTTGGACACAACATCAGATACGCAGTATTTT.

In DNA form, the CDR3 reads TGTGCCAGCAGCTGGAGCGGGGGCAACCAAGAGACCCAGTACTTC. Translation gives CASSWSGGNQETQYF. This rearrangement joins TRBV9 to TRBJ2-5; 8 positions match TRBD2. V shed 4 bases and J 0 bases; nucleotides not matched to a gene: 5. This CDR3 is built from 15 residues. Germline loops: CDR1 SGDLS, CDR2 YYNGEE.